A selection of T cell receptor beta chains follows, all from one sample in a study of blood T cell repertoires in COVID-19. Repertoires were generated with immunoSEQ multiplex PCR, while TCRdb's copy carries only in-frame clones and drops some. The sample gives 90,000 to 120,000 clones, approximately 88% of which show up once; 2% to 3% is in the top ten. The material sequenced was peripheral blood. The receptor source for this set is a human donor in a cohort sampled during active COVID-19. Each CDR3 is given with its conserved first and last residue. D genes are given only for firm matches. Clone sizes are given selectively: once, few, many, or a class where the clone is expanded.

v_call	d_call	j_call	clone_size	cdr3_nt	cdr3_aa
TRBV7-6	NA	TRBJ2-1	NA	TGTGCCAGCGCCAAATCGCTAACCCTAGAGCAGTTCTTC	CASAKSLTLEQFF
TRBV18	NA	TRBJ2-2	NA	TGTGCCAGCTCCCTCGGCACCGGGGAGCTGTTTTTT	CASSLGTGELFF
TRBV11-2	TRBD1	TRBJ1-1	NA	TGTGCCAGCAGCACAGGGGGCTTGAACACTGAAGCTTTCTTT	CASSTGGLNTEAFF
TRBV19	NA	TRBJ1-5	NA	TGTGCCAGTAGTATTTCGACAGGATCTAATCAGCCCCAGCATTTT	CASSISTGSNQPQHF
TRBV11-2	NA	TRBJ2-7	NA	TGTGCCAGCAGCTTACATTTCAGGCCGAGCTCCTACGAGCAGTACTTC	CASSLHFRPSSYEQYF
TRBV7-3	NA	TRBJ2-1	once	TGTGCCAGCAGCGATAGGGGCGGAAACTCCTACAATGAGCAGTTCTTC	CASSDRGGNSYNEQFF
TRBV5-5	NA	TRBJ1-1	NA	TGTGCCAGCAGCTGGACAGCTATGAACACTGAAGCTTTCTTT	CASSWTAMNTEAFF
TRBV5-1	NA	TRBJ2-7	NA	TGCGCCAGCAGCTTTGAGGGCTCCGAGCAGTACTTC	CASSFEGSEQYF
TRBV7-9	TRBD1	TRBJ2-3	NA	TGTGCCAGCAGCTTGAGGGGGACAGCCACAGATACGCAGTATTTT	CASSLRGTATDTQYF
TRBV19	TRBD2	TRBJ2-1	NA	TGTGCCAGTAGGAGACTAGCGGCCTACAATGAGCAGTTCTTC	CASRRLAAYNEQFF
TRBV4-1	TRBD2	TRBJ2-7	NA	TGCGCCAGCAGCCAAGTCCTAGCGGGGCCCTACGAGCAGTACTTC	CASSQVLAGPYEQYF
TRBV11-2	NA	TRBJ2-7	NA	TGTGCCAGCAGCTTAGAGTACAGCTACGAGCAGTACTTC	CASSLEYSYEQYF
TRBV5-1	NA	TRBJ2-7	NA	TGCGCCAGCAGCTCAAGCGGTCAACCCTACGAGCAGTACTTC	CASSSSGQPYEQYF
TRBV5-6	NA	TRBJ1-4	NA	TGTGCCAGCAGCCACTGGACAGAAAATGAAAAACTGTTTTTT	CASSHWTENEKLFF
TRBV18	NA	TRBJ2-7	NA	TGTGCCAGCTCACCAGAGCAGACTGGCGAGCAGTACTTC	CASSPEQTGEQYF
TRBV19	TRBD1	TRBJ1-2	NA	TGTGCCAGTAATGTCCGGACAGGGGCGGCTGGCTACACCTTC	CASNVRTGAAGYTF
TRBV9	NA	TRBJ1-1	NA	TGTGCCAGCAACCCGGGACTTTTGAACACTGAAGCTTTCTTT	CASNPGLLNTEAFF
TRBV9	TRBD1	TRBJ2-5	NA	TGTGCCAGCAGTCTAGAGGGGACAGCCAAAGAGACCCAGTACTTC	CASSLEGTAKETQYF
TRBV6-5	TRBD2	TRBJ2-1	once	TGTGCCAGCAGTTCCCAGACTAGCGGGAGTTACAATGAGCAGTTCTTC	CASSSQTSGSYNEQFF
TRBV20-1	TRBD2	TRBJ2-3	NA	TGCAGTGCTAGTCCGCTAGCGGGACCCACAGATACGCAGTATTTT	CSASPLAGPTDTQYF
TRBV19	NA	TRBJ1-5	NA	TGTGCCACCAAGAATTGGGAGGGGGGGGCGAGTCAGCCCCAGCATTTT	CATKNWEGGASQPQHF
TRBV6-6	TRBD2	TRBJ2-7	NA	TGTGCCAGCAGTTACCGGACTAGTCTCTCCTACGAGCAGTACTTC	CASSYRTSLSYEQYF
TRBV6-6	NA	TRBJ1-5	few	TGTGCCAGCAGGGACCAGGGTATGAGCAATCAGCCCCAGCATTTT	CASRDQGMSNQPQHF
TRBV5-1	TRBD1	TRBJ1-5	NA	TGCGCCAGCAGCACCGGGACAGGGGGTGATCAGCCCCAGCATTTT	CASSTGTGGDQPQHF
TRBV7-8	NA	TRBJ2-4	NA	TGTGCCAGCAGCTTTATTCCGGGAGCCAAAAACATTCAGTACTTC	CASSFIPGAKNIQYF
TRBV27	NA	TRBJ2-1	NA	TGTGCCAGCAGTTGGCTTCCCATCGGGTACAATGAGCAGTTCTTC	CASSWLPIGYNEQFF